This TCR beta chain was documented in a study of CD8+CD57+ T cells in acquired aplastic anemia. In its sample, this clonotype was seen a few times. Its specificity is unknown. Germline-derived CDR1 and CDR2 are MNHEY and SVGAGI. The CDR3 is made up of 13 amino acids. Trimming left V 4 bases short and J 3 bases short, with 10 bases between. The study, taken as a whole, reports: Patients and controls shared 25 to 30 CD8+ CDR3 sequences, highly expressed in patients.

Sequencing was done on patients that had shown CD8+CD57+ cell expansion by flow cytometry. The study sampled blood from patients who had received no therapy. TCR beta VDJ and CDR3 profiles were obtained from a genomic DNA template. One entry per CDR3 protein results from TCRdb running MiXCR on the reads. This sample has about 43,000 distinct CDR3 sequences, with less than 65% found just once. The chain is built from TRBV6-5 and TRBJ2-7; no reliable D call. The sample consisted of sorted CD4+, CD8+, or CD8+CD57+ T cells (not recorded which) from PBMCs. The sequence came from a human donor with aplastic anemia. The DNA of the CDR3 is TGTGCCAGCAGTTCACTTTCGCGCTACGAGCAGTACTTC. It codes for CASSSLSRYEQYF.